Sequencing of this T cell receptor (beta chain) was carried out in a study of response to subunit inactivated influenza vaccine. Between the trimmed V and J ends, which lost 3 bases and 3 bases, there was a span of 12 bases. Looked up from germline, CDR1 is DFQATT and CDR2 is SNEGSKA (reference sequence). The CDR3 contains 13 residues. TCRdb re-called the RT-PCR reads through MiXCR, storing one row per CDR3 protein. The table has about 180,000 distinct CDR3 sequences, over 8.5% seen once. Sequenced material: CD8+ T cells sorted from PBMCs, taken around 2 years after vaccination. This clonotype was sampled from a man between 50 and 69 years old who received an inactivated influenza vaccine. The chain recombines TRBV20-1 with TRBJ2-7; maybe TRBD1 (5 bases). Written as DNA, the CDR3 is TGCAGTGCTAGTACCACGGACATCTACGAGCAGTACTTC. It translates to CSASTTDIYEQYF.